One T cell receptor (beta chain) is described in this entry. Its antigen is as yet unknown. The entry originates in a study of CD8+CD57+ T cells in acquired aplastic anemia. Study-level points and caveats: Significant differences in CD8+ Simpson's diversity were not observed between patients and controls.

TCR beta VDJ and CDR3 profiling used genomic DNA as template. TCRdb used MiXCR to reprocess the reads, holding one entry per CDR3 protein. The sample consists of roughly 58,000 distinct CDR3 sequences, over 45% of them appearing once. Germline CDR1 and CDR2: KGHSH and LQKENI. The CDR3 is 14 amino acids. The germline V and J ends were trimmed by 3 bases and 0 bases, with 6 bases remaining between them. Sequencing input: sorted CD4+, CD8+, or CD8+CD57+ T cells (not recorded which) from PBMCs. J is TRBJ1-3 and V is TRBV18; no reliable D call. The TCR sequence derives from a human donor in good health, serving as a control. The CDR3 bases are TGTGCCAGCTCACCCAGTTACTCTGGAAACACCATATATTTT. It translates to CASSPSYSGNTIYF.